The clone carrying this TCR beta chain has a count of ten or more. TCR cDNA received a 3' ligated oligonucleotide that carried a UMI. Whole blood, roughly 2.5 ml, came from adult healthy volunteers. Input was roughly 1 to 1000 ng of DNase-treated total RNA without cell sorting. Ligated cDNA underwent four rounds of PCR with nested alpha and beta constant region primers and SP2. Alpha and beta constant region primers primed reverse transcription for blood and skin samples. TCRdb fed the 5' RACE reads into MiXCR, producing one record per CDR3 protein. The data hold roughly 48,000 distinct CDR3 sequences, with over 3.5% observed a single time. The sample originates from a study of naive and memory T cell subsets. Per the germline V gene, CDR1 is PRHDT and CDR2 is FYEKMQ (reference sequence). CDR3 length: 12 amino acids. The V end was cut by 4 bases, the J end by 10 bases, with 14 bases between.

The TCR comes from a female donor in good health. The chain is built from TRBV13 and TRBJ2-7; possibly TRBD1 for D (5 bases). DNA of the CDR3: TGTGCCAGCAGCTCGTCTCTGGGGCTACAGTACTTC. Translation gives CASSSSLGLQYF.